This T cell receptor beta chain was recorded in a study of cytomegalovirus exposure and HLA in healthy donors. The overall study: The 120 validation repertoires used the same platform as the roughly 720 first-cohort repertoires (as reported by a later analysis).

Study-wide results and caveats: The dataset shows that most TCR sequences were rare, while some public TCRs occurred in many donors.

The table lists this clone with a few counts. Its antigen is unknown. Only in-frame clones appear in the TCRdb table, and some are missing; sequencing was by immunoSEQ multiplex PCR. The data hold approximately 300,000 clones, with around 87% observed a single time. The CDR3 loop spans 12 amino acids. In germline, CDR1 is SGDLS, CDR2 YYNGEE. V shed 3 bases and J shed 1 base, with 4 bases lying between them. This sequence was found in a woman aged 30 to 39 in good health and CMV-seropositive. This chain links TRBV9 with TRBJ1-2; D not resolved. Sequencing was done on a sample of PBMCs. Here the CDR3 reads CASSALNYGYTF. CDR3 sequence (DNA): TGTGCCAGCAGCGCACTTAACTATGGCTACACCTTC. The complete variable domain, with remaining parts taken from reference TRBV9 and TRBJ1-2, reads DSGVTQTPKHLITATGQRVTLRCSPRSGDLSVYWYQQSLDQGLQFLIQYYNGEERAKGNILERFSAQQFPDLHSELNLSSLELGDSALYFCASSALNYGYTFGSGTRLTVV.